This T cell receptor beta chain was recovered during a study of blood T cell repertoires in COVID-19. Assay: immunoSEQ multiplex PCR; the TCRdb copy retains only in-frame clones and omits some. The data show around 70,000 clones, roughly 91% seen once. This clone came up once. This CDR3 is built from 17 residues. V shed 0 bases and J shed 1 base, with 13 bases lying between them. Germline-derived CDR1 and CDR2 are MNHEY and SVGEGT. The chain carries TRBV6-2 or TRBV6-3 and TRBJ1-3, with a weak D call TRBD1 (6 bases). The specimen was peripheral blood. This receptor was taken from a woman in her late teens or twenties with acute or convalescent COVID-19. The CDR3 sequence: CASSYSSWGPSGNTIYF. For the CDR3, the DNA is TGTGCCAGCAGTTACTCGTCGTGGGGGCCGTCTGGAAACACCATATATTTT.